One sample yielded the 26 T cell receptor beta chains listed below, sequenced in a study of breast tumors, draining lymph nodes, adjacent tissues. The lymph nodes were axillary draining lymph nodes from breast cancer patients. In TCRdb, the multiplex PCR reads were re-called with MiXCR into one record per CDR3 protein. The sample has about 140,000 distinct CDR3 sequences; approximately 29% are singletons. Sequenced: axillary lymph node tissue. The receptor set was obtained from a female donor with breast cancer. Some clones in this sample may be carry-over from other donors' samples.

This chain connects TRBV12-3 or TRBV12-4 to TRBJ2-5, with D perhaps TRBD2 (6 bases). Trimming removed 3 bases from V and 2 bases from J, with 10 bases in between. The CDR3 totals 14 residues. CDR3 coding DNA: TGTGCCAGCAGTTTCAGGGCGGGACAAGAGACCCAGTACTTC. As protein: CASSFRAGQETQYF.

This clonotype was seen at least ten times. The chain carries TRBV2 and TRBJ2-7, with D tentatively TRBD2 (6 bases). CDR1 is SNHLY and CDR2 is FYNNEI in the germline V gene. The CDR3 length is 15 residues. V was cut by 0 bases and J by 2 bases, with 11 bases left in between. The CDR3 region is CASSEAFGGTYEQYF. CDR3 coding DNA: TGTGCCAGCAGTGAAGCGTTTGGGGGGACCTACGAGCAGTACTTC.

The genes are TRBV20-1 and TRBJ1-5; possible D gene TRBD1, 6 bases. CDR1 and CDR2 (germline): DFQATT, SNEGSKA (reference sequence). This CDR3 region has 12 residues. The CDR3 protein is CSPTGQNQPQHF. CDR3 bases: TGCAGCCCGACAGGCCAGAATCAGCCCCAGCATTTT.

In the case of this clonotype: This may stem from a read error, because a much larger clone lies one nucleotide away. The chain combines TRBV6-1 with TRBJ1-4; TRBD1 aligns across 7 bases. CDR3 length equals 13 residues. Unmatched junction bases numbered 4, after V lost 6 bases and J lost 6 bases. The V gene's germline CDR1 is MNHNS and CDR2 SASEGT. CDR3: CASRAGTDEKLFF. The CDR3 DNA reads TGTGCCAGCAGAGCCGGGACAGATGAAAAACTGTTTTTT.

Only a few counts were recorded for this clonotype. This sequence joins TRBV28 and TRBJ1-2; D not certain. This CDR3 contains 14 residues. V lost 6 bases and J lost 6, with 17 bases in between. Germline CDR1 and CDR2: MDHEN and SYDVKM. CDR3 protein: CASSQVTWIDGYTF. The CDR3 DNA sequence: TGTGCCAGCAGCCAAGTTACCTGGATTGATGGCTACACCTTC.

This clonotype was counted at least ten times. The chain combines TRBV6-1 with TRBJ2-7, with unresolved D. Trimming took off 5 bases at V and 3 bases at J, with 11 bases between the two ends. The CDR3 sequence is 13 residues long. Germline CDR1 reads MNHNS; CDR2 reads SASEGT. The CDR3 sequence: CASSQFPDYEQYV. In DNA, the CDR3 is TGTGCCAGCAGTCAATTTCCGGACTACGAGCAGTACGTC.

In this sample, this clonotype turned up a few times. This could be a read error, since a much larger clone is one nucleotide away. The chain joins TRBV20-1 to TRBJ1-2; perhaps TRBD1 as D (6 bases). This CDR3 spans 13 amino acids. Germline assignment: CDR1 DFQATT and CDR2 SNEGSKA (reference sequence). V was clipped by 6 bases and J by 10 bases, with 21 bases between them. DNA for the CDR3: TGCAGTGCAGAAAGAACAGGGCGGAATGCCTACACCTTC. Its translation: CSAERTGRNAYTF.

This clonotype was recorded a few times. Since no conserved phenylalanine or tryptophan closes the CDR3, a read error is the likely cause. The J gene is TRBJ2-1, the V gene TRBV9; 10 bases are shared with TRBD2. The CDR3 consists of 13 residues. V shed 0 bases and J 10 bases; nucleotides not matched to a gene: 1. Germline values: CDR1 SGDLS, CDR2 YYNGEE. The CDR3 is CASSVVLAGEQFS. In DNA form, the CDR3 reads TGTGCCAGCAGCGTAGTACTAGCGGGGGAGCAGTTCTCC.

The chain couples TRBV11-2 to TRBJ1-5; maybe TRBD1 (5 bases). This CDR3 is 21 amino acids long. The V and J ends lost 5 bases and 0 bases respectively, with 29 bases between them. CDR1 is SGHAT, CDR2 FQNNGV, per germline. CDR3 sequence reads: CASSPRKGGTEALYSNQPQHF. CDR3 nucleotides: TGTGCCAGCAGCCCCCGGAAGGGCGGGACTGAAGCACTTTATAGCAATCAGCCCCAGCATTTT.

The chain uses TRBV18 and TRBJ1-5; 10 bases are a match to TRBD1. This CDR3 is built from 15 residues. The germline CDR1 and CDR2 sequences are KGHSH and LQKENI. J lost 2 bases, V lost 5 bases, and 3 bases had no gene match. The CDR3 is CASSKGTGGNQPQHF. The CDR3 bases are TGTGCCAGCTCAAAAGGGACAGGGGGCAATCAGCCCCAGCATTTT.

This clonotype came up many times. V is TRBV4-1 and J is TRBJ1-2; no definite D call. Trimming cost V 5 bases and J 1 base, with 8 bases left between them. From germline, CDR1 is MGHRA and CDR2 YSYEKL. This CDR3 spans 13 amino acids. The CDR3 DNA follows: TGCGCCAGCAGCAGCGGAGATAACTATGGCTACACCTTC. It specifies CASSSGDNYGYTF.

This clonotype was recorded at least ten times. V is TRBV3-1 and J is TRBJ2-2; D uncertain. Germline V gene sequence: CDR1 LGHDT, CDR2 YNNKEL (reference sequence). Between the trimmed V and J ends, which lost 1 base and 7 bases, there was a span of 1 base. The length of the CDR3 is 11 residues. The CDR3 DNA is TGTGCCAGCAGCCAAGTCGGGGAGCTGTTTTTT. Translated, it gives CASSQVGELFF.

Concerning this clonotype: Sequence at one end of the junction differs from germline and may be a read error. The rearrangement uses TRBV2 and TRBJ2-2, with TRBD2 matching over 11 bases. CDR1 SNHLY and CDR2 FYNNEI come from the germline V gene. The CDR3 runs 15 residues. CDR3 nucleotides: TGTGCCAGCAGGGTAGCGGGGGGGCACACCGGGGAGCTGTCTTGG. This codes for CASRVAGGHTGELSW.

The chain has TRBV11-2 and TRBJ2-7, with D maybe TRBD2 (5 bases). The germline V gene has CDR1 SGHAT and CDR2 FQNNGV. Trimming removed 4 bases from V and 0 bases from J, with 19 bases in between. The CDR3 has 17 residues. The CDR3 loop is CASSSPSGYRGSYEQYF. In DNA, the CDR3 is TGTGCCAGCAGCTCCCCATCGGGCTACCGGGGCTCCTACGAGCAGTACTTC.

In its sample, this clonotype was seen many times. The rearrangement links TRBV5-5 to TRBJ2-2; a possible D gene is TRBD2 (5 bases). Per the germline V gene, CDR1 is SGHKS and CDR2 is YYEKEE (reference sequence). The CDR3 totals 17 residues. V lost 0 bases, J lost 4 bases, and 16 bases lay in between. CDR3 residues: CASSLGLAPWGTGELFF. The DNA of the CDR3 is TGTGCCAGCAGCTTGGGTCTAGCACCCTGGGGCACCGGGGAGCTGTTTTTT.

This chain connects TRBV19 to TRBJ1-1; D is possibly TRBD1 (6 bases). This CDR3 is built from 13 residues. Germline-derived CDR1 and CDR2 are LNHDA and SQIVND (reference sequence). V shed 9 bases and J shed 9 bases, with 20 bases lying between them. CDR3 nucleotides: TGTGCCAGCCTCAGGATCACAGGGAGCCAAGCTTTCTTT. It encodes CASLRITGSQAFF.

The chain carries TRBV6-2 or TRBV6-3 and TRBJ1-1, with 8 positions matching TRBD1. This CDR3 is built from 15 residues. Germline V gene lookup returns CDR1 MNHEY and CDR2 SVGEGT. The junction had 10 bases not matched to a gene; V was cut back by 5 bases and J by 5 bases. The CDR3 loop is CASSRRNTGGTEAFF. For the CDR3, the DNA is TGTGCCAGCAGTCGTCGGAACACAGGGGGAACTGAAGCTTTCTTT.

A note on this clonotype: Just one base apart from a much larger clone, this may be a read error. The J gene is TRBJ2-3, the V gene TRBV11-2; D might be TRBD1 (7 bases). The V end lost 7 bases, the J end lost 4 bases, and 18 bases lay between the germline ends. Germline CDR1 SGHAT, CDR2 FQNNGV. This CDR3 comprises 15 residues. CDR3 sequence: CASTQRRGRADTQYF. For the CDR3, the DNA is TGTGCCAGCACCCAGAGGAGGGGGCGGGCAGATACGCAGTATTTT.

This clonotype occurred many times. J is TRBJ1-2 and V is TRBV4-3, with no clear D. Germline V gives CDR1 LGHNA, CDR2 YSLEER. The CDR3 length is 15 residues. Trimming stripped 2 bases from V and 4 bases from J, with 14 bases between. The DNA for the CDR3 is TGCGCCAGCAGCCAATACATTCTCAGTGGCTATGGCTACACCTTC. As protein: CASSQYILSGYGYTF.

This clonotype has ten or more counts. This rearrangement joins TRBV3-1 to TRBJ1-2; D ambiguous. This CDR3 is built from 12 residues. Germline V gene data show CDR1 as LGHDT and CDR2 as YNNKEL (reference sequence). The V gene lost 2 bases and the J gene lost 6 bases, with 7 bases spanning the gap. The CDR3 bases are TGTGCCAGCAGCCAAACCCCCGATGGCTACACCTTC. Translation: CASSQTPDGYTF.

This clonotype showed up many times. The chain uses TRBV18 and TRBJ1-4, with D perhaps matching TRBD1 (5 bases). The CDR3 extends over 15 amino acids. Germline CDR1 and CDR2: KGHSH and LQKENI. V lost 3 bases and J 8 bases, leaving 16 bases between the germline ends. The CDR3: CASSPRGGGREKLFF. The CDR3 DNA is TGTGCCAGCTCACCCCGAGGCGGGGGAAGGGAAAAACTGTTTTTT.

For this clonotype: Sequence at one end of the junction differs from germline and may be a read error. The V call is TRBV7-2, the J call TRBJ1-4; D not resolved. The CDR3 has 15 residues. The V gene's germline CDR1 is SGHTA and CDR2 FQGNSA. In DNA, the CDR3 is TGTGCCAGCAGCCCACAGACGGCAACTATTGAAAAACTGTTTTTT. Its protein is CASSPQTATIEKLFF.

J is TRBJ2-3 and V is TRBV29-1; 11 nucleotides align to TRBD2. V lost 8 bases to trimming and J lost 0 bases; unmatched junction nucleotides: 7. The germline V gene has CDR1 SQVTM and CDR2 ANQGSEA. The CDR3 consists of 15 residues. CDR3 in amino acids: CSSQRTSGSTDTQYF. As DNA, the CDR3 is TGCAGCAGCCAACGGACTAGCGGGAGCACAGATACGCAGTATTTT.

This clonotype was detected ten times or more. The chain employs TRBV19 and TRBJ1-6, with 10 nucleotides matching TRBD1. With V trimmed by 1 base and J by 8 bases, 2 bases remained unmatched. CDR1 is LNHDA and CDR2 is SQIVND in the germline V gene (reference sequence). The CDR3 has 15 amino acids. The CDR3 coding sequence is TGTGCCAGTAGTATAGTGGGGACAGGGGATTCACCCCTCCACTTT. Protein product: CASSIVGTGDSPLHF.

This clonotype was seen repeatedly, ten times or more. V is TRBV9 and J is TRBJ2-2, with TRBD2 matching 13 bases. The germline V gene has CDR1 SGDLS and CDR2 YYNGEE. The V gene end was trimmed by 4 bases and the J gene end by 6 bases; junction bases not matched to a gene: 12. This CDR3 is 18 amino acids long. In DNA, the CDR3 is TGTGCCAGCAGCTCGACCTCGGGACTAGCGGGGATCGCCGGGGAGCTGTTTTTT. Its translation: CASSSTSGLAGIAGELFF.

This clonotype was counted ten times or more. The chain uses TRBV9 and TRBJ2-5; the match to TRBD2 covers 12 bases. With V trimmed by 3 bases and J by 5 bases, 5 bases remained unmatched. CDR1 and CDR2 from the germline V gene are SGDLS and YYNGEE. The CDR3 is 15 residues long. The CDR3 DNA reads as TGTGCCAGCAGCGCCACTAGCGGGGGGCCTGAGACCCAGTACTTC. Protein sequence: CASSATSGGPETQYF.